This TCR beta chain was identified during a study of blood T cell repertoires in COVID-19. CDR3 length equals 16 residues. Trimming left V 6 bases short and J 2 bases short, with 19 bases between. CDR1 is SNHLY and CDR2 is FYNNEI in the germline V gene. The table came from immunoSEQ multiplex PCR; TCRdb's copy has only in-frame clones and leaves some out. The data hold fewer than 350,000 clones, with approximately 90% observed a single time. The clonotype was recovered from a middle-aged woman with acute COVID-19. V is TRBV2 and J is TRBJ2-5, with D perhaps TRBD2 (6 bases). Material: PBMCs or T cells enriched from blood (not recorded which). In nucleotides, the CDR3 is TGTGCCAGCAGGAAGGAATCTCTAGGGACTCAAGAGACCCAGTACTTC. Amino acid sequence: CASRKESLGTQETQYF. Full variable domain (outside the CDR3, taken from reference TRBV2 and TRBJ2-5): EPEVTQTPSHQVTQMGQEVILRCVPISNHLYFYWYRQILGQKVEFLVSFYNNEISEKSEIFDDQFSVERPDGSNFTLKIRSTKLEDSAMYFCASRKESLGTQETQYFGPGTRLLVL.